These 8 T cell receptor beta chains share one sample of origin, sequenced in a study of blood T cell repertoires in COVID-19. Sequencing was performed with immunoSEQ multiplex PCR; in TCRdb, only in-frame clones are kept and a portion is missing. The sample contains 95,000 to 150,000 clones, more than 75% of which appear only once. Sequencing was performed on peripheral blood. These receptors all come from a human donor in a cohort sampled during active COVID-19.

The CDR3 is CASSEWDTETQYF. The CDR3 DNA sequence: TGTGCCAGCAGTGAATGGGACACCGAGACCCAGTACTTC. The V gene is TRBV6-1, the J gene TRBJ2-5; TRBD1 might be the D (6 bases). The ends were cut back, 2 bases at V and 5 bases at J, with 9 bases in the middle. From germline, CDR1 is MNHNS and CDR2 SASEGT. The CDR3 contains 13 residues.

This chain links TRBV28 with TRBJ1-4, with TRBD1 matching 7 bases. Germline V gene lookup returns CDR1 MDHEN and CDR2 SYDVKM. V shed 2 bases and J 1 base; nucleotides not matched to a gene: 4. CDR3 size: 16 residues. The chain's CDR3 is CASSLKGGGTNEKLFF. The CDR3 bases are TGTGCCAGCAGTTTAAAAGGGGGCGGAACTAATGAAAAACTGTTTTTT.

J is TRBJ2-7 and V is TRBV5-1; D ambiguous. The CDR3 runs 15 residues. The V end lost 1 base, the J end lost 0 bases, and 11 bases lay between the germline ends. The germline gives CDR1 SGHRS, CDR2 YFSETQ. Written as DNA, the CDR3 is TGCGCCAGCAGCTTGTATGGAGCCCCCTCCTACGAGCAGTACTTC. Translating gives CASSLYGAPSYEQYF.

The genes are TRBV30 and TRBJ2-7; no firm D call. This CDR3 is built from 14 residues. Germline CDR1 and CDR2: GTSNPN and SVGIG (reference sequence). Trimming took 3 bases from V and 3 from J, leaving 15 bases between them. CDR3 bases: TGTGCCTGGAGCCTACCAGAGGTTAGCTACGAGCAGTACTTC. As protein: CAWSLPEVSYEQYF.

The count of this clone is one. Written as DNA, the CDR3 is TGTGCCAGCAGCTCCCGGGGGGAGGGCCCTGATACGCAGTATTTT. Protein product: CASSSRGEGPDTQYF. The chain recombines TRBV11-2 with TRBJ2-3, with 7 bases lining up with TRBD2. Germline V gene sequence: CDR1 SGHAT, CDR2 FQNNGV. The CDR3 sequence is 15 residues long. Germline trimming cut 4 bases from V and 6 bases from J; bases unmatched to any gene: 10.

The V call is TRBV6-5, the J call TRBJ1-2, with TRBD1 as a possible D gene (5 bases). The CDR3 sequence is 15 residues long. Trimming left V 2 bases short and J 2 bases short, with 12 bases between. Germline CDR1 is MNHEY and CDR2 is SVGAGI. The CDR3 here is CASSYGQGMNYGYTF. The CDR3 nucleotides are TGTGCCAGCAGTTACGGGCAGGGAATGAACTATGGCTACACCTTC.

This sequence joins TRBV18 and TRBJ1-5; 10 bases match TRBD1. CDR3 size: 16 residues. Germline CDR1 and CDR2: KGHSH and LQKENI. V lost 2 bases and J lost 8; bases outside the gene matches: 9. The DNA for the CDR3 is TGTGCCAGCTCACCAAGACAGGGGGCGGCCGGGGAGCCCCAGCATTTT. This codes for CASSPRQGAAGEPQHF.

The chain employs TRBV11-2 and TRBJ1-5; D is ambiguous. With 2 bases removed from V and 8 bases from J, the gap between germline ends came to 13 bases. This CDR3 comprises 14 residues. Germline V CDR1 and CDR2: SGHAT, FQNNGV. The CDR3: CASSLSGGPKPQHF. The DNA of the CDR3 is TGTGCCAGCAGCTTATCAGGAGGGCCCAAGCCCCAGCATTTT.